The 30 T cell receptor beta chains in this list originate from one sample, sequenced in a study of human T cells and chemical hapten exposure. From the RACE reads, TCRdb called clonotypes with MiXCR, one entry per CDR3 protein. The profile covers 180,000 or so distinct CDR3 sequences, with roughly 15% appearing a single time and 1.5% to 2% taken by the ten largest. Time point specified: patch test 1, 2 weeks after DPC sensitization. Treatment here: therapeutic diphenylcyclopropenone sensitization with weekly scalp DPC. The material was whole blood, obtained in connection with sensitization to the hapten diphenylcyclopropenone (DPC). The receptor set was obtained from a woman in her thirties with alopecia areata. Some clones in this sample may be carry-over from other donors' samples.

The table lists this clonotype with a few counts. CDR3 sequence: CASSLGQGAVEQYF. Written as DNA, the CDR3 is TGTGCCAGCAGCTTGGGACAGGGGGCGGTCGAGCAGTACTTC. The rearrangement uses TRBV5-4 and TRBJ2-7; 10 bases are a match to TRBD1. In germline, CDR1 is SGHNT, CDR2 YYREEE (reference sequence). The length of the CDR3 is 14 residues. The J segment lost 6 bases and the V segment lost 0 bases, leaving 3 bases of the junction unmatched.

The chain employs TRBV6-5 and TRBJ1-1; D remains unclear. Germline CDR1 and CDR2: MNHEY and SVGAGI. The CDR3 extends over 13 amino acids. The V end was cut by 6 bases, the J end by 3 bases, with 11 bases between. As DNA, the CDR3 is TGTGCCAGCAGGCGTAGCCGGGACACTGAAGCTTTCTTT. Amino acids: CASRRSRDTEAFF.

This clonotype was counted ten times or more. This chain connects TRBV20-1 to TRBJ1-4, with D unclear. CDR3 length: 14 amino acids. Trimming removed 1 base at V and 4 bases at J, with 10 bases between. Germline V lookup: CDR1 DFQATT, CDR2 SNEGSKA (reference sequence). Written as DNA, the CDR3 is TGCAGTGCTAGAGGGACGGCGGTTAATGAAAAACTGTTTTTT. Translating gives CSARGTAVNEKLFF.

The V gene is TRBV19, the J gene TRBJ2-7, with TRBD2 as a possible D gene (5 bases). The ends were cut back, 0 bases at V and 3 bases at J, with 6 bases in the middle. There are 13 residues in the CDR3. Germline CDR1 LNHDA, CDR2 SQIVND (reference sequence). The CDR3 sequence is CASSIDRDYEQYF. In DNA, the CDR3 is TGTGCCAGTAGTATAGATCGGGACTACGAGCAGTACTTC.

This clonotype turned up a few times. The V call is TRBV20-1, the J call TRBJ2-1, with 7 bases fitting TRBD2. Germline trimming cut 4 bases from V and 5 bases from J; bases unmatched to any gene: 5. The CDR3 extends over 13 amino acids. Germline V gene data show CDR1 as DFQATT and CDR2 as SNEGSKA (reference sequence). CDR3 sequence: CSANRDYNNEQFF. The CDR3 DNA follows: TGCAGTGCTAACCGGGACTACAACAATGAGCAGTTCTTC.

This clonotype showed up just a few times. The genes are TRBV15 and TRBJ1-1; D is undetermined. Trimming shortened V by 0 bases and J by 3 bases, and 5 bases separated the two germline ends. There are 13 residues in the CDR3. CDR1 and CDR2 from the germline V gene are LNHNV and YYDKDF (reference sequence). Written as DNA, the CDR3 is TGTGCCACCAGCAGAGATTTGGACACTGAAGCTTTCTTT. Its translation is CATSRDLDTEAFF.

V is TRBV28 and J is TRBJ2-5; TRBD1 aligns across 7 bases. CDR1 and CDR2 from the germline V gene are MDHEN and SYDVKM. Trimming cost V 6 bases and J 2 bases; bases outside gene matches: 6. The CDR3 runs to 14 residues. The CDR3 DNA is TGTGCCAGCAGCCAGGCGGACAGGCAAGAGACCCAGTACTTC. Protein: CASSQADRQETQYF.

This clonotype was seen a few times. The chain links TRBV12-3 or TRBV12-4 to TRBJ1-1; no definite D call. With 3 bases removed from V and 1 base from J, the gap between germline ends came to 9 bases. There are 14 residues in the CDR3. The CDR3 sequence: CASSFREPNTEAFF. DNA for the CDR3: TGTGCCAGCAGTTTTAGGGAGCCGAACACTGAAGCTTTCTTT.

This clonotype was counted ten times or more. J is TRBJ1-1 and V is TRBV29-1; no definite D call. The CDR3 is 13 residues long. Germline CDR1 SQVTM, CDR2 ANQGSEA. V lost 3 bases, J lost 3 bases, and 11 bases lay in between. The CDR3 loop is CSVDVVIYTEAFF. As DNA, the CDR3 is TGCAGCGTTGACGTGGTGATCTACACTGAAGCTTTCTTT.

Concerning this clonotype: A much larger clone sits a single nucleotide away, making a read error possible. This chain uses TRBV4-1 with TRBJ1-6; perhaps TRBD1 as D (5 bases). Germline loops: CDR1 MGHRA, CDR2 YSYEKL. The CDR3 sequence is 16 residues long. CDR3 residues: CASSQEGDLYDSPLHF. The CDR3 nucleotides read TGCGCCAGCAGCCAAGAGGGGGACCTCTATGATTCACCCCTCCACTTT.

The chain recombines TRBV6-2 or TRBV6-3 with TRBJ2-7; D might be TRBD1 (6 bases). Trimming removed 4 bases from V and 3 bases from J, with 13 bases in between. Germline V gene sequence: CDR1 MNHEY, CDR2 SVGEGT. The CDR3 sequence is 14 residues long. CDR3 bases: TGTGCCAGCAGTTTCCGGGACATCGACTACGAGCAGTACTTC. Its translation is CASSFRDIDYEQYF.

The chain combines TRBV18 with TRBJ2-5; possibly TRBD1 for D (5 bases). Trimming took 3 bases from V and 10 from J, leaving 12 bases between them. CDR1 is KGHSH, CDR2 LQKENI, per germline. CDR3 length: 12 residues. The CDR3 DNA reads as TGTGCCAGCTCACCCATGACAGATGACCAGTACTTC. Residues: CASSPMTDDQYF.

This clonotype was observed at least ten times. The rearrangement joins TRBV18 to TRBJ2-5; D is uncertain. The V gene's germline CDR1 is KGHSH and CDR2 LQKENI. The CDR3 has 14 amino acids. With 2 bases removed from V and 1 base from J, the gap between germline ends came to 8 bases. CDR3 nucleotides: TGTGCCAGCTCACCATCGGCTCCCCAAGAGACCCAGTACTTC. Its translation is CASSPSAPQETQYF.

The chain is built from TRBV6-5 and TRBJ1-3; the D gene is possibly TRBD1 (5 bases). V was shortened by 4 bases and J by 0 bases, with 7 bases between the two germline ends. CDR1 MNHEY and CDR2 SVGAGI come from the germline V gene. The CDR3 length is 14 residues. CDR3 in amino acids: CASSSTGSGNTIYF. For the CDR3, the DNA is TGTGCCAGCAGTTCTACAGGCTCTGGAAACACCATATATTTT.

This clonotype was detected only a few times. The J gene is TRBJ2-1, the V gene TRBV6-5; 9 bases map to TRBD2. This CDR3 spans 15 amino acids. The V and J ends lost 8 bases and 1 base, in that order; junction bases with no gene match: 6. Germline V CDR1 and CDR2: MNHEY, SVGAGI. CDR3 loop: CASSSGALSYNEQFF. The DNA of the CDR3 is TGTGCCAGCTCTAGCGGGGCTTTGTCCTACAATGAGCAGTTCTTC.

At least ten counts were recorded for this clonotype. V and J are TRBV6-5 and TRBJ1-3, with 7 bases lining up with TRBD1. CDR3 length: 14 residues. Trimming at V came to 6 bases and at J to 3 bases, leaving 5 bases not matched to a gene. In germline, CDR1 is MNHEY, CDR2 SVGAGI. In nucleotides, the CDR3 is TGTGCCAGCAGCACTGGACAGGTTGGAAACACCATATATTTT. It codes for CASSTGQVGNTIYF.

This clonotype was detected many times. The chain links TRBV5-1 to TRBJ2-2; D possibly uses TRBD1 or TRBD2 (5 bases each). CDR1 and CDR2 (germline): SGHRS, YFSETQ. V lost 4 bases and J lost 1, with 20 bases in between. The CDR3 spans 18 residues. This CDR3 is CASSQEKRGIGNTGELFF. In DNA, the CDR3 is TGCGCCAGCAGCCAAGAAAAGAGGGGTATTGGGAACACCGGGGAGCTGTTTTTT.

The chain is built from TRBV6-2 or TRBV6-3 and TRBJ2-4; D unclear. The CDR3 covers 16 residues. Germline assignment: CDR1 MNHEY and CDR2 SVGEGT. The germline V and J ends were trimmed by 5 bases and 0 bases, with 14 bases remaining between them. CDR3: CASSPQRALAKNIQYF. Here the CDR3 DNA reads TGTGCCAGCAGTCCCCAGAGAGCCCTAGCCAAAAACATTCAGTACTTC.

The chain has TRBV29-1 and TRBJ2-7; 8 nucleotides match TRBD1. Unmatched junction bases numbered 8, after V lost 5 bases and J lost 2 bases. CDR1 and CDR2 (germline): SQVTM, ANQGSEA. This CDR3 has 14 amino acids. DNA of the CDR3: TGCAGCGTTAAGAGGGACAGGTCCCCCTACGAGCAGTACTTC. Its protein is CSVKRDRSPYEQYF.

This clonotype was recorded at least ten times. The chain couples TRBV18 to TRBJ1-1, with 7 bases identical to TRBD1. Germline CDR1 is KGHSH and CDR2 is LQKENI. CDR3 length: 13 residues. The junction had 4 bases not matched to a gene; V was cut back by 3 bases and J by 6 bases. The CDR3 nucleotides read TGTGCCAGCTCACCCCAAGGACAGGCTGAAGCTTTCTTT. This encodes CASSPQGQAEAFF.

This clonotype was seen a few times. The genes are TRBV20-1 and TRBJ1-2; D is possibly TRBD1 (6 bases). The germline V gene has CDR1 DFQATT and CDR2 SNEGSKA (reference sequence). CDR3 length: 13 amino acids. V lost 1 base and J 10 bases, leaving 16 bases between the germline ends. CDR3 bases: TGCAGTGCTAGAGCCCCACAGGGACCGATCTACACCTTC. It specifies CSARAPQGPIYTF.

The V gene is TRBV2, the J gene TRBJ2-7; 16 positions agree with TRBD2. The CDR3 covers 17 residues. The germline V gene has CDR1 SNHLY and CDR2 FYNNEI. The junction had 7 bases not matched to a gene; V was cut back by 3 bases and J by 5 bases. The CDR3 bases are TGTGCCAGCAGTGAGGGACTAGCGGGGGGGCCTTTCAACGAGCAGTACTTC. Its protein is CASSEGLAGGPFNEQYF.

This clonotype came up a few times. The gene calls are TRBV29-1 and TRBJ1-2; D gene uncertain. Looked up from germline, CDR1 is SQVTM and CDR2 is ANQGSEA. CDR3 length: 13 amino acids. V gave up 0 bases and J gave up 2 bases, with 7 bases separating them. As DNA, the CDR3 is TGCAGCGTTGAAGACGTCGGGAACTATGGCTACACCTTC. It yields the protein CSVEDVGNYGYTF. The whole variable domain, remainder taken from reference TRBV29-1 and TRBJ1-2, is SAVISQKPSRDICQRGTSLTIQCQVDSQVTMMFWYRQQPGQSLTLIATANQGSEATYESGFVIDKFPISRPNLTFSTLTVSNMSPEDSSIYLCSVEDVGNYGYTFGSGTRLTVV.

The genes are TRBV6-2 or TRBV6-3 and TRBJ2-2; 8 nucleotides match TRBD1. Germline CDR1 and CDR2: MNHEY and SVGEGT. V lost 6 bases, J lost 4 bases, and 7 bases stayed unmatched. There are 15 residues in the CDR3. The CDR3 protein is CASSVRQGATGELFF. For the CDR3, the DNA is TGTGCCAGCAGCGTGAGGCAGGGGGCCACCGGGGAGCTGTTTTTT.

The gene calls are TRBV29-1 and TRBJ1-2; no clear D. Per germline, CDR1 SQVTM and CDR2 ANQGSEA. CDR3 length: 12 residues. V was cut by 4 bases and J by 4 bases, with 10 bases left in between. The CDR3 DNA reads TGCAGCGTTGGTAGCAGGTTCTATGGCTACACCTTC. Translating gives CSVGSRFYGYTF.

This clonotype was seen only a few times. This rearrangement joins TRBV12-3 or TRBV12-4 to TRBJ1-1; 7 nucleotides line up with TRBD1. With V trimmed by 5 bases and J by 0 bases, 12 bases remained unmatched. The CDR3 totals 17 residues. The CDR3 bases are TGTGCCAGCAGTCCGAGGGACAGCGCCTTATTGAACACTGAAGCTTTCTTT. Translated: CASSPRDSALLNTEAFF.

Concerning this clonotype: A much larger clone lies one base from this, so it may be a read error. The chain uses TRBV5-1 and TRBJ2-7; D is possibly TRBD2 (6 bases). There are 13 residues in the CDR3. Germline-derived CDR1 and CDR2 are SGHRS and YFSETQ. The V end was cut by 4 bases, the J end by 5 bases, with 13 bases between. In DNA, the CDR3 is TGCGCCAGCAGCATAACTAGCTTCCACGAGCAGTACTTC. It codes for CASSITSFHEQYF.

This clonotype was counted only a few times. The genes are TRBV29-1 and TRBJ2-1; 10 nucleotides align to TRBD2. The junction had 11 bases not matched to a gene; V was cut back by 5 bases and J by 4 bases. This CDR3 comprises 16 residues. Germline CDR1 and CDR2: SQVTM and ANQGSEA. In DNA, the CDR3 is TGCAGCGTTTCCCCTCCGGCTAGCGGGAGATACAATGAGCAGTTCTTC. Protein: CSVSPPASGRYNEQFF.

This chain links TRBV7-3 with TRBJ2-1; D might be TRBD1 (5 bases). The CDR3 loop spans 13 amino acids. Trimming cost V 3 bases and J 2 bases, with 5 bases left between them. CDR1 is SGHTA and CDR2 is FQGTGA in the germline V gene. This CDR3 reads CASSLTAYNEQFF. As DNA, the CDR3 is TGTGCCAGCAGCTTGACAGCCTACAATGAGCAGTTCTTC.

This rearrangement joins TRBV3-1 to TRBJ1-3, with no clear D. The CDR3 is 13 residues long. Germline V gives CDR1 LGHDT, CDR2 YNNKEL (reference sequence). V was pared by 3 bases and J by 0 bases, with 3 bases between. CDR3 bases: TGTGCCAGCAGCCAGGACTCTGGAAACACCATATATTTT. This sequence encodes CASSQDSGNTIYF.